Listed below are T cell receptor beta chains from one sample, sequenced in a study of blood T cell repertoires in COVID-19. Assay: immunoSEQ multiplex PCR; the TCRdb copy retains only in-frame clones and omits some. The sample contains about 98,000 clones, around 90% of which appear only once. Sequencing was done on a sample of peripheral blood. The receptor set was obtained from a man aged 65-85 years with acute or convalescent COVID-19. Each CDR3 is given with its conserved first and last residue. The order of the fields is V gene, J gene, clone size, D gene, CDR3 protein, CDR3 DNA. D genes are given only for firm matches. Clone sizes are given selectively: once, few, many, or a class where the clone is expanded.

TRBV7-3	TRBJ2-5	once	NA	CASNPAGGQRKETQYF	TGTGCCAGCAACCCTGCGGGTGGGCAGCGCAAAGAGACCCAGTACTTC
TRBV6-1	TRBJ2-1	NA	TRBD1	CASSEGTGGNEQFF	TGTGCCAGCAGTGAAGGGACAGGGGGGAATGAGCAGTTCTTC
TRBV3-1/TRBV3-2	TRBJ1-3	NA	NA	CASLGAAGNTIYF	TGTGCCAGCCTGGGGGCAGCTGGAAACACCATATATTTT
TRBV6-5	TRBJ2-2	NA	NA	CASGQANTGELFF	TGTGCCAGCGGCCAGGCGAACACCGGGGAGCTGTTTTTT
TRBV5-1	TRBJ1-1	few	NA	CASSFRVSSERNTEAFF	TGCGCCAGCAGCTTCCGTGTATCTTCGGAGAGGAACACTGAAGCTTTCTTT
TRBV6-1	TRBJ1-5	few	TRBD1	CASSEAQGGVQPQHF	TGTGCCAGCAGTGAAGCGCAGGGGGGAGTTCAGCCCCAGCATTTT
TRBV2	TRBJ1-2	NA	TRBD1	CASSAQGAHGYTF	TGTGCCAGCAGCGCTCAGGGGGCGCATGGCTACACCTTC
TRBV6-1	TRBJ1-2	NA	TRBD1	CASSELDRGRLGYTF	TGTGCCAGCAGTGAATTGGACAGGGGGCGCCTGGGCTACACCTTC
TRBV6-5	TRBJ1-2	NA	NA	CASSNRVFHGYTF	TGTGCCAGCAGTAACAGGGTTTTTCATGGCTACACCTTC
TRBV6-6	TRBJ2-2	NA	NA	CASSYRTPNTGELFF	TGTGCCAGCAGTTACAGAACACCCAACACCGGGGAGCTGTTTTTT
TRBV3-1/TRBV3-2	TRBJ1-2	NA	TRBD1	CASSPRDRGYYGYTF	TGTGCCAGCAGCCCGCGGGACAGGGGTTACTATGGCTACACCTTC
TRBV9	TRBJ1-1	once	NA	CASSRRGGTEAFF	TGTGCCAGCAGCAGAAGGGGGGGCACTGAAGCTTTCTTT
TRBV9	TRBJ1-6	NA	NA	CASSARGGGRSPLHF	TGTGCCAGCAGCGCGAGAGGGGGGGGACGATCACCCCTCCACTTT
TRBV28	TRBJ1-2	NA	TRBD1	CASSPRDRPGGYGYTF	TGTGCCAGCAGCCCCCGGGACAGACCAGGGGGCTATGGCTACACCTTC
TRBV5-1	TRBJ1-2	NA	TRBD1	CASSLGGQVRGYGYTF	TGCGCCAGCAGCTTGGGTGGACAGGTTCGGGGCTATGGCTACACCTTC
TRBV5-4	TRBJ2-2	NA	NA	CASSRLRGNTGELFF	TGTGCCAGCAGTCGGCTCCGGGGGAACACCGGGGAGCTGTTTTTT
TRBV7-9	TRBJ1-5	few	NA	CASSQQGSDQPQHF	TGTGCCAGCAGCCAACAGGGATCCGATCAGCCCCAGCATTTT
TRBV5-5	TRBJ1-5	once	NA	CASSLEGLYNQPQHF	TGTGCCAGCAGCTTGGAGGGGCTGTACAATCAGCCCCAGCATTTT
TRBV5-1	TRBJ1-2	NA	TRBD1	CASSSGTGAYGYTF	TGCGCCAGCAGCTCAGGGACAGGGGCTTATGGCTACACCTTC
TRBV11-3	TRBJ2-7	NA	TRBD1	CASSLGSGTGSYEQYF	TGTGCCAGCAGCTTGGGTTCCGGGACAGGCTCCTACGAGCAGTACTTC
TRBV5-4	TRBJ1-6	NA	NA	CASTQTETEGPLHF	TGTGCCAGCACCCAGACGGAAACGGAGGGTCCCCTCCACTTT
TRBV6-5	TRBJ1-5	once	TRBD1	CASSGQGDQPQHF	TGTGCCAGCAGCGGACAGGGTGATCAGCCCCAGCATTTT
TRBV5-3	TRBJ1-6	NA	TRBD1	CARSLDDRDNSPLHF	TGTGCCAGAAGCTTGGACGACAGGGATAATTCACCCCTCCACTTT
TRBV5-8	TRBJ2-7	once	TRBD1	CASSSRQGASYEQYF	TGTGCCAGCAGCTCCCGACAGGGAGCCTCCTACGAGCAGTACTTC
TRBV5-4	TRBJ2-5	NA	NA	CASSGDSQETQYF	TGTGCCAGCAGCGGGGACTCCCAAGAGACCCAGTACTTC
TRBV29-1	TRBJ1-5	NA	TRBD1	CSVGQGANQPQHF	TGCAGCGTGGGACAGGGGGCGAATCAGCCCCAGCATTTT
TRBV30	TRBJ1-2	NA	NA	CAWSVGGGYTF	TGTGCCTGGAGTGTAGGGGGAGGCTACACCTTC
TRBV6-1	TRBJ1-3	NA	TRBD1	CASSEAIWTGDSGNTIYF	TGTGCCAGCAGTGAAGCCATTTGGACAGGGGACTCTGGAAACACCATATATTTT
TRBV30	TRBJ1-5	NA	NA	CAWSAPRPQHF	TGTGCCTGGAGTGCCCCTCGGCCCCAGCATTTT
TRBV11-2	TRBJ2-7	NA	NA	CASSFYRGGSYEQYF	TGTGCCAGCAGCTTCTACAGGGGGGGCTCCTACGAGCAGTACTTC
TRBV11-2	TRBJ2-3	NA	TRBD1	CASSPGTDPSTDTQYF	TGTGCCAGCAGCCCCGGGACAGACCCTAGCACAGATACGCAGTATTTT
TRBV30	TRBJ1-6	NA	TRBD1	CAWSDRAASPLHF	TGTGCCTGGAGCGACAGGGCGGCTTCACCCCTCCACTTT
TRBV7-8	TRBJ2-1	NA	TRBD2	CASAGGPYNEQFF	TGTGCCTCCGCGGGGGGGCCCTACAATGAGCAGTTCTTC
TRBV15	TRBJ1-1	NA	NA	CATSREAGNPEAFF	TGTGCCACCAGCAGAGAGGCAGGGAACCCTGAAGCTTTCTTT
TRBV3-1/TRBV3-2	TRBJ1-2	few	NA	CASTNTKTASLYGYTF	TGTGCCAGCACGAACACGAAGACAGCGTCCCTCTATGGCTACACCTTC
TRBV10-2	TRBJ1-4	NA	TRBD1	CASSARGTANEKLFF	TGCGCCAGCAGTGCCCGTGGGACAGCTAATGAAAAACTGTTTTTT
TRBV6-6	TRBJ1-2	NA	TRBD1	CASSRNWWDRETYGYTF	TGTGCCAGCAGTCGTAATTGGTGGGACAGGGAAACCTATGGCTACACCTTC
TRBV6-5	TRBJ2-7	NA	NA	CASSRGPPGSYEQYF	TGTGCCAGCAGCCGTGGTCCCCCCGGGTCCTACGAGCAGTACTTC
TRBV28	TRBJ1-1	few	NA	CASSALRQDTEAFF	TGTGCCAGCAGCGCGTTAAGGCAGGACACTGAAGCTTTCTTT
TRBV4-1	TRBJ1-4	NA	NA	CASSQDSGTYEKLFF	TGCGCCAGCAGCCAGGACTCCGGGACTTATGAAAAACTGTTTTTT
TRBV6-6	TRBJ1-1	NA	TRBD1	CASSYRGQGSAEAFF	TGTGCCAGCAGTTACCGCGGACAGGGCAGCGCTGAAGCTTTCTTT
TRBV5-1	TRBJ2-1	NA	NA	CASSLGLGGTLRGYNEQFF	TGCGCCAGCAGCTTGGGGCTTGGGGGCACTCTCCGGGGATACAATGAGCAGTTCTTC
TRBV9	TRBJ1-5	NA	NA	CASSGGHRLPPTNQPQHF	TGTGCCAGCAGCGGGGGACACAGGCTTCCCCCCACCAACCAGCCCCAGCATTTT
TRBV6-2/TRBV6-3	TRBJ2-7	NA	TRBD2	CASSYGDYGGAKYEQYF	TGTGCCAGCAGTTACGGGGATTACGGGGGGGCCAAATACGAGCAGTACTTC
TRBV19	TRBJ1-4	NA	TRBD1	CATRTGGGSNEKLFF	TGTGCCACCCGGACAGGGGGCGGATCTAATGAAAAACTGTTTTTT
TRBV6-2/TRBV6-3	TRBJ2-5	NA	TRBD2	CASSYSVGLLGQETQYF	TGTGCCAGCAGTTACTCAGTGGGACTATTAGGACAAGAGACCCAGTACTTC
TRBV11-2	TRBJ1-4	NA	NA	CASSGGGLGEKLFF	TGTGCCAGCAGCGGCGGGGGCTTGGGAGAAAAACTGTTTTTT
TRBV19	TRBJ2-1	once	TRBD1	CASSILKGAGEQFF	TGTGCCAGTAGTATATTGAAGGGGGCGGGTGAGCAGTTCTTC
TRBV4-1	TRBJ1-2	NA	NA	CASSQAIQYGYTF	TGCGCCAGCAGCCAAGCCATACAGTATGGCTACACCTTC
TRBV2	TRBJ2-2	NA	NA	CASSEVRGTGELFF	TGTGCCAGCAGTGAAGTTCGGGGTACCGGGGAGCTGTTTTTT
TRBV5-6	TRBJ1-4	NA	NA	CASSPGTRAMEKLFF	TGTGCCAGCAGCCCTGGGACAAGGGCTATGGAAAAACTGTTTTTT